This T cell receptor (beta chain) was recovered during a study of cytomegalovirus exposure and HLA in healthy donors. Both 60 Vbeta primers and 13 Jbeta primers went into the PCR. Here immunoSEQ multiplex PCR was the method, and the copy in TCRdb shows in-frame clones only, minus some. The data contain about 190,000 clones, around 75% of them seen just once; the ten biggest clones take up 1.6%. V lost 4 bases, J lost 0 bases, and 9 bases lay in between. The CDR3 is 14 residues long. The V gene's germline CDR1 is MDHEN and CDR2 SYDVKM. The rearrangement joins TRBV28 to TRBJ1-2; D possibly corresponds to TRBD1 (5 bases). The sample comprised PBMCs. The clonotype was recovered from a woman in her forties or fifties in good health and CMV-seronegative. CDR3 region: CASSSAGANYGYTF. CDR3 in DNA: TGTGCCAGCAGTTCAGCGGGGGCTAACTATGGCTACACCTTC.